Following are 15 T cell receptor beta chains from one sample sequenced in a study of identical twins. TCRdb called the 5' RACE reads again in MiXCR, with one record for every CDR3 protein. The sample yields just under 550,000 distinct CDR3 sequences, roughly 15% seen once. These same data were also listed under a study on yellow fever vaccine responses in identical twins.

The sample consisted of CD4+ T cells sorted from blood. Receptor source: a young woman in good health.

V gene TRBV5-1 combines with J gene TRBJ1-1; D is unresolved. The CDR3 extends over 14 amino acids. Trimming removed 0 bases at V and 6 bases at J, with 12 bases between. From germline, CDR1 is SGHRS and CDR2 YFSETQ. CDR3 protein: CASSLGQTVSEAFF. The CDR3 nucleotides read TGCGCCAGCAGCTTGGGTCAGACGGTCTCTGAAGCTTTCTTT.

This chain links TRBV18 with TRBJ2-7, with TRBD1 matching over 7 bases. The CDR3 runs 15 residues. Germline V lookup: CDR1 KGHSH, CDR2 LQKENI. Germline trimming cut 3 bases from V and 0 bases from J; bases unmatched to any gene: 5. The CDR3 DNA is TGTGCCAGCTCACCCCCCGGGACAGTCTCCTACGAGCAGTACTTC. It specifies CASSPPGTVSYEQYF.

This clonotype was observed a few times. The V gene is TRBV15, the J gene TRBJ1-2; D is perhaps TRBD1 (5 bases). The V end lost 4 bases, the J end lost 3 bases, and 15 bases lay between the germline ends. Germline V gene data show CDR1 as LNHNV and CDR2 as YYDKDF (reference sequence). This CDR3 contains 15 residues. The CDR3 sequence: CATSTNPETDYGYTF. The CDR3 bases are TGTGCCACCAGCACCAACCCAGAGACAGACTATGGCTACACCTTC. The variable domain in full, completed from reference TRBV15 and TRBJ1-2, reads DAMVIQNPRYQVTQFGKPVTLSCSQTLNHNVMYWYQQKSSQAPKLLFHYYDKDFNNEADTPDNFQSRRPNTSFCFLDIRSPGLGDTAMYLCATSTNPETDYGYTFGSGTRLTVV.

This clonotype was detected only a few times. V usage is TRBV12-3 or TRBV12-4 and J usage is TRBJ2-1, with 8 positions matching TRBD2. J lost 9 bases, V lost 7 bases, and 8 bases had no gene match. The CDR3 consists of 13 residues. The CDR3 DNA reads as TGTGCCAGCATCCTCCGGACTAGCAGTGAGCAGTTCTTC. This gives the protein CASILRTSSEQFF.

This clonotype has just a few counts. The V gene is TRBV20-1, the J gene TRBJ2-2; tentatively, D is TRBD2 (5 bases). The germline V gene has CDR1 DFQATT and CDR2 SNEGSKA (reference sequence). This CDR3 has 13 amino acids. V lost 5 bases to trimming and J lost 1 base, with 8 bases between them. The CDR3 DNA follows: TGCAGTGCTCACCGGGGGAACACCGGGGAGCTGTTTTTT. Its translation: CSAHRGNTGELFF.

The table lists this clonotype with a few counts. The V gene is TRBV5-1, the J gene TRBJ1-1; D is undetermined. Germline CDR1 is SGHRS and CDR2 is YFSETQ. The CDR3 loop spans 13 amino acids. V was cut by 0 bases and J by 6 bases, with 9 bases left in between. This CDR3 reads CASSLVTTAEAFF. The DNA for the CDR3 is TGCGCCAGCAGCTTGGTGACAACGGCTGAAGCTTTCTTT.

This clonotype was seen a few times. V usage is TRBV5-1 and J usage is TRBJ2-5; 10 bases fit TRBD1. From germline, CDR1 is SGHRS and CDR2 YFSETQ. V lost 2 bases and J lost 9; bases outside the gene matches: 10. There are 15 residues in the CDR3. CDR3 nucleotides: TGCGCCAGCAGCTTTGGACAGGGGGTCCCAGTACCCCAGTACTTC. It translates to CASSFGQGVPVPQYF.

The CDR3 DNA sequence: TGCAGTGCGTCCCCGGGCCACGAGCAGTACGTC. Its translation: CSASPGHEQYV. The chain joins TRBV20-1 to TRBJ2-7, with no clear D. Between the trimmed V and J ends, which lost 6 bases and 5 bases, there was a span of 11 bases. Germline CDR1 is DFQATT and CDR2 is SNEGSKA (reference sequence). The CDR3 consists of 11 residues.

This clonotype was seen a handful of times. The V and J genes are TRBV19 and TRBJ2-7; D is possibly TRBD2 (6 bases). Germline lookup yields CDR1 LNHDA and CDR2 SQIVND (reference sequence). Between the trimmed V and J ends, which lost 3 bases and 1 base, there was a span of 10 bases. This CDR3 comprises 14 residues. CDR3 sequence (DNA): TGTGCCAGTAGTATTTATAGCGGATCCTACGAGCAGTACTTC. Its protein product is CASSIYSGSYEQYF.

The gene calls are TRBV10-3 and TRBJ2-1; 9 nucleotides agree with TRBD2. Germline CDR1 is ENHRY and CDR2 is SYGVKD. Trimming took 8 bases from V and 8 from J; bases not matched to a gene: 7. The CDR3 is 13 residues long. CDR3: CAIGAGGAYEQFF. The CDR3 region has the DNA TGTGCCATCGGAGCGGGAGGAGCGTATGAGCAGTTCTTC.

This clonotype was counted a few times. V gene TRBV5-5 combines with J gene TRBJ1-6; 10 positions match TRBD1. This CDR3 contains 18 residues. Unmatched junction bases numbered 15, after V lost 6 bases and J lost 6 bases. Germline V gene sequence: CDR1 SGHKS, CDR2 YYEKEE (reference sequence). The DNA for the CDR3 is TGTGCCAGCACTCCTCCGGGGACAGGGGTTCTGGTTAATTCACCCCTCCACTTT. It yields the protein CASTPPGTGVLVNSPLHF.

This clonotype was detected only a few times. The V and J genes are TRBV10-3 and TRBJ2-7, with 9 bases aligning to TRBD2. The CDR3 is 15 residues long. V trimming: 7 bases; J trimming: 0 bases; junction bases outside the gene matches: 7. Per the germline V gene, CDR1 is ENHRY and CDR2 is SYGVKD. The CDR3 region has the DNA TGTGCCATCAAGGCGCGGGAGGGGAACTCCTACGAGCAGTACTTC. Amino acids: CAIKAREGNSYEQYF.

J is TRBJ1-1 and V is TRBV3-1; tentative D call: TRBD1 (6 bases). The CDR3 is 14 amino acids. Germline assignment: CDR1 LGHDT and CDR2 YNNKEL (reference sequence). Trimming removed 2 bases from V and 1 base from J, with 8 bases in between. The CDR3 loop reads CASSQWTENTEAFF. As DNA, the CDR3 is TGTGCCAGCAGCCAATGGACAGAGAACACTGAAGCTTTCTTT.

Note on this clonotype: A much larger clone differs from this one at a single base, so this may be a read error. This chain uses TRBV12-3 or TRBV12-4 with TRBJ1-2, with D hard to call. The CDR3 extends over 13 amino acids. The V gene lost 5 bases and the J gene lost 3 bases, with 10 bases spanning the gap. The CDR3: CASSPVRYYGYTF. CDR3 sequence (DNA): TGTGCCAGCAGTCCGGTACGTTACTATGGCTACACCTTC.

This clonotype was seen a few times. For the CDR3, the DNA is TGTGCCAGCAGTGAAGCGCTGCAGTCCATATATTTT. It yields the protein CASSEALQSIYF. J is TRBJ1-3 and V is TRBV2; D remains unclear. Trimming removed 0 bases from V and 11 bases from J, with 8 bases in between. The CDR3 spans 12 residues. From germline, CDR1 is SNHLY and CDR2 FYNNEI.